The 22 T cell receptor beta chains presented below share a single source sample, sequenced in a study of cytomegalovirus exposure and HLA in healthy donors. The protocol was immunoSEQ multiplex PCR, while the TCRdb copy is restricted to in-frame clones and leaves out a portion. The sample lists tens of thousands of clones; 70% to 90% were seen once. Sequencing was performed on PBMCs. The receptors originated from a young woman in good health and CMV-seropositive.

This clone was counted once. CDR3 nucleotides: TGTGCCAGCAGCTTAGCACAGGGTGGCAATCAGCCCCAGCATTTT. It specifies CASSLAQGGNQPQHF. The gene calls are TRBV7-8 and TRBJ1-5, with a weak D call TRBD1 (6 bases). Trimming shortened V by 0 bases and J by 2 bases, and 8 bases separated the two germline ends. This CDR3 comprises 15 residues. CDR1 and CDR2 (germline): SGHVS, FQNEAQ.

This clone was recorded once. The chain combines TRBV28 with TRBJ2-7; no reliable D call. Trimming pared 4 bases from V and 1 base from J, leaving 2 bases between. CDR1 and CDR2 from the germline V gene are MDHEN and SYDVKM. The CDR3 sequence is 11 residues long. CDR3 region: CASSSSYEQYF. CDR3 DNA sequence: TGTGCCAGCAGTTCTTCCTACGAGCAGTACTTC.

This clone was detected only once. The chain is built from TRBV19 and TRBJ1-4; 7 bases line up with TRBD1. V was pared by 9 bases and J by 0 bases, with 7 bases of the junction left unmatched. Germline CDR1 is LNHDA and CDR2 is SQIVND (reference sequence). This CDR3 is 15 amino acids long. The CDR3 here is CASTHQGATNEKLFF. For the CDR3, the DNA is TGTGCCAGCACACATCAGGGGGCAACTAATGAAAAACTGTTTTTT.

This clone was found once. V usage is TRBV6-6 and J usage is TRBJ2-3; possible D gene TRBD1, 6 bases. Germline CDR1 MNHNY, CDR2 SVGAGI (reference sequence). The CDR3 length is 16 residues. Trimming removed 0 bases from V and 4 bases from J, with 14 bases in between. In DNA, the CDR3 is TGTGCCAGCAGTTACTCTAAGGTGGGGGCGGCAGATACGCAGTATTTT. Translated, it gives CASSYSKVGAADTQYF.

V is TRBV5-6 and J is TRBJ1-1, with D tentatively TRBD1 (5 bases). CDR3 length: 14 residues. Germline V gives CDR1 SGHDT, CDR2 YYEEEE. V was cut by 4 bases and J by 3 bases, with 13 bases left in between. CDR3 sequence reads: CASSPQGFDTEAFF. The CDR3 DNA is TGTGCCAGCAGCCCGCAGGGATTTGACACTGAAGCTTTCTTT. Supplemented by reference TRBV5-6 and TRBJ1-1, the full variable domain reads DAGVTQSPTHLIKTRGQQVTLRCSPKSGHDTVSWYQQALGQGPQFIFQYYEEEERQRGNFPDRFSGHQFPNYSSELNVNALLLGDSALYLCASSPQGFDTEAFFGQGTRLTVV.

This clone was found once. The chain combines TRBV2 with TRBJ2-4; D possibly corresponds to TRBD2 (6 bases). This CDR3 has 15 residues. V was shortened by 7 bases and J by 9 bases, with 22 bases between the two germline ends. Germline CDR1 is SNHLY and CDR2 is FYNNEI. The chain's CDR3 is CASISRGSLEGIQYF. The CDR3 coding sequence is TGTGCCAGCATCTCGCGGGGCTCCCTTGAGGGCATTCAGTACTTC.

The gene calls are TRBV19 and TRBJ2-1, with 8 bases aligning to TRBD2. Trimming removed 2 bases from V and 6 bases from J; junction bases left unmatched: 9. The CDR3 extends over 16 amino acids. Germline CDR1 is LNHDA and CDR2 is SQIVND (reference sequence). The CDR3 here is CASSIPGGLGFNEQFF. The CDR3 DNA sequence: TGTGCCAGTAGTATACCGGGAGGGTTGGGGTTCAATGAGCAGTTCTTC.

The table lists this clone with a count of one. The CDR3 region has the DNA TGCGCCAGCAGCGCACAGGGTCTGGGAAATGAAAAACTGTTTTTT. Translating it yields CASSAQGLGNEKLFF. The chain combines TRBV4-3 with TRBJ1-4; maybe TRBD1 (6 bases). This CDR3 region has 15 residues. Looked up from germline, CDR1 is LGHNA and CDR2 is YSLEER. Trimming took 5 bases from V and 5 from J, leaving 15 bases between them.

This sequence joins TRBV29-1 and TRBJ1-5; D not certain. Per the germline V gene, CDR1 is SQVTM and CDR2 is ANQGSEA. The germline V and J ends were trimmed by 3 bases and 1 base, with 7 bases remaining between them. The CDR3 has 13 amino acids. CDR3: CSVDLGSNQPQHF. CDR3 nucleotide sequence: TGCAGCGTTGATTTGGGCAGCAATCAGCCCCAGCATTTT. The variable domain in full, with the rest retrieved from reference TRBV29-1 and TRBJ1-5, is SAVISQKPSRDICQRGTSLTIQCQVDSQVTMMFWYRQQPGQSLTLIATANQGSEATYESGFVIDKFPISRPNLTFSTLTVSNMSPEDSSIYLCSVDLGSNQPQHFGDGTRLSIL.

J is TRBJ2-1 and V is TRBV4-2; 8 bases match TRBD2. The V segment lost 0 bases and the J segment 4 bases; nucleotides outside the gene matches: 5. The CDR3 runs 16 residues. The germline gives CDR1 LGHNA, CDR2 YNFKEQ. The CDR3 reads CASSQDQRGRYNEQFF. Written as DNA, the CDR3 is TGTGCCAGCAGCCAAGATCAGCGGGGGCGGTACAATGAGCAGTTCTTC.

The sample holds one count of this clone. V is TRBV6-4 and J is TRBJ1-1; 7 bases map to TRBD1. This CDR3 is built from 14 residues. The V gene's germline CDR1 is MRHNA and CDR2 SNTAGT. The V gene end was trimmed by 5 bases and the J gene end by 2 bases; junction bases not matched to a gene: 5. The CDR3 reads CASSPQGGNTEAFF. Written as DNA, the CDR3 is TGTGCCAGCAGTCCTCAGGGGGGAAACACTGAAGCTTTCTTT.

The J gene is TRBJ2-1, the V gene TRBV4-2, with D perhaps matching TRBD2 (5 bases). The CDR3 contains 15 residues. Trimming stripped 1 base from V and 4 bases from J, with 11 bases between. CDR1 and CDR2 from the germline V gene are LGHNA and YNFKEQ. In nucleotides, the CDR3 is TGTGCCAGCAGCCAAGTGAAAGCGGAATACAATGAGCAGTTCTTC. Protein sequence: CASSQVKAEYNEQFF.

This sequence joins TRBV28 and TRBJ1-2; D ambiguous. Germline values: CDR1 MDHEN, CDR2 SYDVKM. Between the trimmed V and J ends, which lost 6 bases and 8 bases, there was a span of 16 bases. The CDR3 is 13 amino acids. The CDR3 reads CASSPNPPRGYTF. CDR3 coding DNA: TGTGCCAGCAGCCCAAACCCCCCGCGGGGCTACACCTTC.

CDR3 DNA sequence: TGTGCCAGCGCGTACCGTTACAGGGGAGCGGGGCAGTACTTC. It codes for CASAYRYRGAGQYF. The chain joins TRBV5-6 to TRBJ2-7; a weak D match, TRBD1 (7 bases). The CDR3 has 14 amino acids. V was cut by 7 bases and J by 9 bases, with 23 bases left in between. CDR1 is SGHDT and CDR2 is YYEEEE in the germline V gene.

This clone was found once. The rearrangement links TRBV2 to TRBJ1-3; 8 bases map to TRBD1. This CDR3 has 17 residues. Germline CDR1 and CDR2: SNHLY and FYNNEI. V lost 6 bases, J lost 4 bases, and 14 bases stayed unmatched. CDR3 loop: CASRGTSGQVKGNTIYF. The CDR3 region has the DNA TGTGCCAGCAGGGGGACCTCGGGACAGGTGAAAGGAAACACCATATATTTT.

The chain links TRBV5-1 to TRBJ1-2; 8 nucleotides align to TRBD1. Per the germline V gene, CDR1 is SGHRS and CDR2 is YFSETQ. V trimming: 0 bases; J trimming: 1 base; junction bases outside the gene matches: 5. The CDR3 has 16 amino acids. The CDR3 nucleotides are TGCGCCAGCAGCTTGGGACCGGACAGGGTTAACTATGGCTACACCTTC. Translation gives CASSLGPDRVNYGYTF.

The chain uses TRBV11-3 and TRBJ2-2; no clear D. V lost 3 bases and J 2 bases, leaving 4 bases between the germline ends. The CDR3 has 13 residues. Germline-derived CDR1 and CDR2 are SGHNT and YENEEA. The CDR3 DNA is TGTGCCAGCAGCTTGTATAACACCGGGGAGCTGTTTTTT. It translates to CASSLYNTGELFF.

The chain recombines TRBV19 with TRBJ2-7, with 7 positions matching TRBD2. Germline trimming cut 4 bases from V and 1 base from J; bases unmatched to any gene: 7. Germline CDR1 is LNHDA and CDR2 is SQIVND (reference sequence). The length of the CDR3 is 15 residues. CDR3 sequence (DNA): TGTGCCAGTAGTACGCTAGCGGCAACTTCCTACGAGCAGTACTTC. It encodes CASSTLAATSYEQYF.

The J gene is TRBJ2-5, the V gene TRBV5-8; 7 bases are shared with TRBD2. J lost 0 bases, V lost 5 bases, and 7 bases had no gene match. The CDR3 has 15 residues. Germline values: CDR1 SGHTS, CDR2 YDEGEE. The CDR3 DNA is TGTGCCAGCAGGGATAGCGGGTTTGACCAAGAGACCCAGTACTTC. It is translated as CASRDSGFDQETQYF.

The rearrangement uses TRBV7-9 and TRBJ2-7; D is possibly TRBD2 (6 bases). The CDR3 is 12 residues long. CDR1 and CDR2 from the germline V gene are SEHNR and FQNEAQ (reference sequence). The CDR3 region has the DNA TGTGTCGTGGCGGGGTCCCTCTACGAGCAGTACTTC. Translating it yields CVVAGSLYEQYF.

The V and J genes are TRBV28 and TRBJ2-1; TRBD1 matches at 7 bases. The V and J ends lost 2 bases and 9 bases, in that order; junction bases with no gene match: 16. The CDR3 has 17 amino acids. Germline CDR1 reads MDHEN; CDR2 reads SYDVKM. DNA of the CDR3: TGTGCCAGCAGTTTAGAGTCGGGCCTAATAGCAGGGGGTGAGCAGTTCTTC. Protein product: CASSLESGLIAGGEQFF.

The V gene is TRBV6-5, the J gene TRBJ2-7, with D tentatively TRBD2 (6 bases). V lost 4 bases and J lost 5, with 21 bases in between. The CDR3 extends over 16 amino acids. Germline CDR1 and CDR2: MNHEY and SVGAGI. The CDR3 nucleotides are TGTGCCAGCAGTTCTAACTTCAGGGAGGCCCCTGACGAGCAGTACTTC. Translation: CASSSNFREAPDEQYF.